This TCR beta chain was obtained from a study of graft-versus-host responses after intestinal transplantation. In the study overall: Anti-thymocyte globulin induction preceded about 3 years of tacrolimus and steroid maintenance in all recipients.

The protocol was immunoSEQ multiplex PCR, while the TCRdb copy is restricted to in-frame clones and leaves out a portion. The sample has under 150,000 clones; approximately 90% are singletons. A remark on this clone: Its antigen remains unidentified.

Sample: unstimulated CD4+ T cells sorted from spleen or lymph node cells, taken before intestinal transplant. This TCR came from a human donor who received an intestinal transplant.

The CDR3 sequence: CASGLVLGTRGFGANVLTF. CDR3 bases: TGTGCTAGTGGTTTGGTACTAGGGACCCGAGGGTTCGGGGCCAACGTCCTGACTTTC. The rearrangement joins TRBV12-5 to TRBJ2-6; tentatively, D is TRBD1 or TRBD2 (5 bases each). The CDR3 loop spans 19 amino acids. V lost 0 bases and J lost 4, with 19 bases in between. Germline lookup yields CDR1 LGHNT and CDR2 FRNRAP.